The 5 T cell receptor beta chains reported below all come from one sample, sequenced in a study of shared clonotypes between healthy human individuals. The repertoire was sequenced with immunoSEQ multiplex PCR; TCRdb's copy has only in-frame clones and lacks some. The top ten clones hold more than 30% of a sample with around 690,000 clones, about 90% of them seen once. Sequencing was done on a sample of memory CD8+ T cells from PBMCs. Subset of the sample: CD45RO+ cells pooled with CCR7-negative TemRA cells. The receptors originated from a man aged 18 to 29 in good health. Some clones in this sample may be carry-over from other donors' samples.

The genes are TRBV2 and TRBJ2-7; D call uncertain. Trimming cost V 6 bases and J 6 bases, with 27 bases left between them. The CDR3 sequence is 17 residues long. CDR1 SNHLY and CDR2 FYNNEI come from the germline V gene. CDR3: CASRVVPTDKIPGEQYF. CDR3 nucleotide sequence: TGTGCCAGCAGGGTAGTCCCCACCGACAAAATACCGGGCGAGCAGTACTTC.

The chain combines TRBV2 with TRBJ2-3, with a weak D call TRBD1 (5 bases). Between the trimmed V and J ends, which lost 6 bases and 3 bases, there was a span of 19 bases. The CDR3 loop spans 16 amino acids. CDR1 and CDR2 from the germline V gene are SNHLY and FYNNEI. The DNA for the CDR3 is TGTGCCAGCAGGGTGGAGAAGGGGTCAGTAACAGATACGCAGTATTTT. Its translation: CASRVEKGSVTDTQYF.

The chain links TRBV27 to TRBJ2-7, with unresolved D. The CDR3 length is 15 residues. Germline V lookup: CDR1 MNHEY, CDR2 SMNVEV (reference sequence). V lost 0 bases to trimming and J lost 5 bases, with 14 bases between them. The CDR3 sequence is CASSLSLLPSNEQYF. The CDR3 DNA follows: TGTGCCAGCAGTTTATCTCTATTACCGAGCAACGAGCAGTACTTC.

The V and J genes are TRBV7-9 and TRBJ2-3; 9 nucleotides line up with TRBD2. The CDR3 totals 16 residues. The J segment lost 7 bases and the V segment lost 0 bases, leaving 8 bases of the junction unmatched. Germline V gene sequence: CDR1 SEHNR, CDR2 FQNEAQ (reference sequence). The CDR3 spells CASSLALGGRGNTQYF. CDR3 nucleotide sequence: TGTGCCAGCAGCTTAGCGCTGGGCGGGAGGGGGAATACGCAGTATTTT.

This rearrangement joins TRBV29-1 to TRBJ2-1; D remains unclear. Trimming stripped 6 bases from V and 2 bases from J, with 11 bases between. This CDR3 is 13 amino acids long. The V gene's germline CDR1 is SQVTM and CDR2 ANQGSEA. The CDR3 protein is CSVHGLPYNEQFF. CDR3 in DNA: TGCAGCGTCCACGGCCTACCCTACAATGAGCAGTTCTTC.